The 13 T cell receptor beta chains given below trace back to one sample, sequenced in a study of patients and donors after allogeneic stem cell transplantation. TCRdb re-called the RT-PCR reads with MiXCR, one entry per CDR3 protein. The data contain some 2,000 distinct CDR3 sequences, roughly 19% of them seen just once; the ten biggest clones take up 9.5% to 15%. The material sequenced was blood, either unsorted or a sorted T cell fraction (not recorded which). The receptors stem from a human donor who was either an allogeneic HSCT recipient or a stem cell or donor lymphocyte infusion donor (not recorded which). It is not recorded whose cells these are; they may come from a transplant donor.

This clonotype is large (0.1 to 1%). The genes are TRBV7-2 and TRBJ2-1, with D maybe TRBD1 (5 bases). The germline V gene has CDR1 SGHTA and CDR2 FQGNSA. Trimming removed 2 bases from V and 5 bases from J, with 13 bases in between. The CDR3 loop spans 15 amino acids. The CDR3 sequence: CASSLLGAPNNEQFF. The CDR3 DNA reads as TGTGCCAGCAGCTTACTTGGGGCCCCGAACAATGAGCAGTTCTTC.

V gene TRBV10-3 combines with J gene TRBJ1-1; the D gene is possibly TRBD1 (6 bases). Germline assignment: CDR1 ENHRY and CDR2 SYGVKD. The CDR3 loop spans 14 amino acids. Trimming shortened V by 3 bases and J by 4 bases, and 12 bases separated the two germline ends. CDR3: CAISDGQTGTEAFF. The CDR3 DNA reads as TGTGCCATCAGTGATGGACAGACGGGCACTGAAGCTTTCTTT.

By sample share, this clonotype is large. The CDR3, as DNA: TGTGCCAGCAGTTACCGTAGCGGGGGAGTCCAAGAGACCCAGTACTTC. Protein: CASSYRSGGVQETQYF. The chain combines TRBV6-2 or TRBV6-3 with TRBJ2-5; the match to TRBD2 covers 9 bases. Per the germline V gene, CDR1 is MNHEY and CDR2 is SVGEGT. J was trimmed by 1 base and V by 2 bases; bases with no gene match: 5. CDR3 length equals 16 residues.

A few counts support this clonotype. The chain employs TRBV5-1 and TRBJ1-2; D gene unclear. CDR1 is SGHRS and CDR2 is YFSETQ in the germline V gene. Trimming shortened V by 4 bases and J by 3 bases, and 13 bases separated the two germline ends. The CDR3 contains 14 residues. This CDR3 reads CASSISSVDYGYTF. DNA of the CDR3: TGCGCCAGCAGCATAAGTTCCGTAGACTATGGCTACACCTTC.

The chain uses TRBV5-5 and TRBJ1-2, with a tentative D call TRBD1 (5 bases). V shed 4 bases and J shed 3 bases, with 7 bases lying between them. In germline, CDR1 is SGHKS, CDR2 YYEKEE (reference sequence). The CDR3 is 12 amino acids. The CDR3 loop reads CASSAGDYGYTF. The CDR3 DNA reads TGTGCCAGCAGCGCGGGGGACTATGGCTACACCTTC.

The sample holds a few counts of this clonotype. The chain links TRBV7-8 to TRBJ2-5; possibly TRBD1 for D (5 bases). The CDR3 length is 14 residues. Germline loops: CDR1 SGHVS, CDR2 FQNEAQ. V shed 3 bases and J shed 5 bases, with 13 bases lying between them. CDR3 sequence (DNA): TGTGCCAGCAGCTTCGACAGTATCTTTGAGACCCAGTACTTC. Translating gives CASSFDSIFETQYF.

The J gene is TRBJ2-3, the V gene TRBV28; 8 bases align to TRBD2. This CDR3 region has 15 residues. J was trimmed by 2 bases and V by 7 bases; bases with no gene match: 8. Germline V gene data show CDR1 as MDHEN and CDR2 as SYDVKM. As DNA, the CDR3 is TGTGCCAGCACTGTTCCGGGGGGGGCCACAGATACGCAGTATTTT. Translation: CASTVPGGATDTQYF.

The chain couples TRBV3-1 to TRBJ2-5; D could derive from TRBD1 or TRBD2 (6 bases each). The CDR3 length is 15 residues. Germline V gene data show CDR1 as LGHDT and CDR2 as YNNKEL (reference sequence). The V end lost 1 base, the J end lost 4 bases, and 13 bases lay between the germline ends. CDR3 in DNA: TGTGCCAGCAGCCAAGTATGGGGGGCGGGAGAGACCCAGTACTTC. Its translation is CASSQVWGAGETQYF.

This CDR3 reads CASSRDDQGTDTQYF. In DNA, the CDR3 is TGTGCCAGCAGTAGGGACGACCAAGGCACAGATACGCAGTATTTT. The chain has TRBV12-3 or TRBV12-4 and TRBJ2-3, with D perhaps being TRBD1 or TRBD2 (5 bases each). V lost 5 bases, J lost 1 base, and 13 bases lay in between. The CDR3 totals 15 residues.

Only a few counts were recorded for this clonotype. V usage is TRBV29-1 and J usage is TRBJ2-5; 7 bases fit TRBD1. The CDR3 consists of 13 residues. With 5 bases clipped from V and 7 bases from J, the junction kept 10 bases outside the gene matches. Germline V gene data show CDR1 as SQVTM and CDR2 as ANQGSEA. The CDR3: CSVFTTGTGTQYF. As DNA, the CDR3 is TGCAGCGTTTTCACGACAGGGACGGGGACCCAGTACTTC. The full variable domain, completed using reference TRBV29-1 and TRBJ2-5, is SAVISQKPSRDICQRGTSLTIQCQVDSQVTMMFWYRQQPGQSLTLIATANQGSEATYESGFVIDKFPISRPNLTFSTLTVSNMSPEDSSIYLCSVFTTGTGTQYFGPGTRLLVL.

This chain joins TRBV7-6 and TRBJ1-5; tentatively, D is TRBD1 (6 bases). Trimming stripped 5 bases from V and 5 bases from J, with 25 bases between. The germline gives CDR1 SGHVS, CDR2 FNYEAQ. The CDR3 is 18 amino acids. CDR3 sequence: CASSNQEGGAREHQPQHF. The CDR3 DNA is TGTGCCAGCAGCAATCAAGAGGGGGGGGCCAGGGAACATCAGCCCCAGCATTTT.

There are a few counts of this clonotype. This rearrangement joins TRBV11-2 to TRBJ1-1; D call uncertain. CDR1 is SGHAT, CDR2 FQNNGV, per germline. V was cut by 5 bases and J by 2 bases, with 12 bases left in between. The CDR3 is 14 residues long. CDR3 protein: CASSQQSANTEAFF. The CDR3 DNA follows: TGTGCCAGCAGCCAGCAGAGTGCTAACACTGAAGCTTTCTTT.

This chain links TRBV7-9 with TRBJ1-2; D might be TRBD1 (6 bases). The V and J ends lost 5 bases and 0 bases respectively, with 13 bases between them. This CDR3 spans 15 amino acids. Looked up from germline, CDR1 is SEHNR and CDR2 is FQNEAQ (reference sequence). The CDR3 is CASSVDRSSNYGYTF. Written as DNA, the CDR3 is TGTGCCAGCAGCGTCGACAGGTCCTCTAACTATGGCTACACCTTC. The full variable domain, in which reference TRBV7-9 and TRBJ1-2 provide the parts outside the CDR3, is DTGVSQNPRHKITKRGQNVTFRCDPISEHNRLYWYRQTLGQGPEFLTYFQNEAQLEKSRLLSDRFSAERPKGSFSTLEIQRTEQGDSAMYLCASSVDRSSNYGYTFGSGTRLTVV.